The 31 T cell receptor beta chains below come from one sample, sequenced in a study of blood T cell repertoires in COVID-19. Assay: immunoSEQ multiplex PCR; the TCRdb copy retains only in-frame clones and omits some. The sample includes roughly 360,000 clones, 81% of them seen just once. The sample was peripheral blood. These receptors were obtained from a human donor with acute or convalescent COVID-19. The donor label of this sample is uncertain.

V and J are TRBV10-2 and TRBJ2-1; 7 nucleotides match TRBD2. Germline V gives CDR1 WSHSY, CDR2 SAAADI. This CDR3 has 15 residues. The DNA for the CDR3 is TGCGCAACCGTAGTGGGCGGGGGCTCCTACAATGAGCAGTTCTTC. This sequence encodes CATVVGGGSYNEQFF.

The CDR3 nucleotides are TGTGCCAGCAGTTACCTGGCGGCGGTTAACACTGAAGCTTTCTTT. Protein: CASSYLAAVNTEAFF. This sequence joins TRBV6-5 and TRBJ1-1; D gene ambiguous. Per germline, CDR1 MNHEY and CDR2 SVGAGI. V lost 2 bases to trimming and J lost 2 bases, with 12 bases between them. CDR3 length equals 15 residues.

The chain has TRBV7-9 and TRBJ1-5; D gene ambiguous. This CDR3 region has 12 residues. The ends were cut back, 2 bases at V and 7 bases at J, with 6 bases in the middle. In germline, CDR1 is SEHNR, CDR2 FQNEAQ (reference sequence). Here the CDR3 DNA reads TGTGCCAGCAGCTTATGGGAGCAGCCCCAGCATTTT. The encoded protein is CASSLWEQPQHF.

The V gene is TRBV30, the J gene TRBJ2-5; 11 bases agree with TRBD2. This CDR3 region has 17 residues. V gave up 3 bases and J gave up 4 bases; unmatched junction bases: 13. Germline CDR1 and CDR2: GTSNPN and SVGIG (reference sequence). As DNA, the CDR3 is TGTGCCTGGAGCTGGGGGGGTAGCGGGAGGGCCGGAGAGACCCAGTACTTC. It yields the protein CAWSWGGSGRAGETQYF. The whole variable domain, remainder taken from reference TRBV30 and TRBJ2-5, is SQTIHQWPATLVQPVGSPLSLECTVEGTSNPNLYWYRQAAGRGLQLLFYSVGIGQISSEVPQNLSASRPQDRQFILSSKKLLLSDSGFYLCAWSWGGSGRAGETQYFGPGTRLLVL.

This clone showed up just once. The V and J genes are TRBV27 and TRBJ1-2, with D perhaps matching TRBD1 (6 bases). The CDR3 consists of 14 residues. The V gene lost 2 bases and the J gene lost 0 bases, with 7 bases spanning the gap. Germline CDR1 reads MNHEY; CDR2 reads SMNVEV (reference sequence). CDR3 loop: CASSLRQANYGYTF. CDR3 DNA: TGTGCCAGCAGTTTACGACAGGCTAACTATGGCTACACCTTC.

This chain uses TRBV28 with TRBJ1-2; 8 bases match TRBD1. CDR3 length equals 14 residues. Germline CDR1 reads MDHEN; CDR2 reads SYDVKM. J was trimmed by 5 bases and V by 6 bases; bases with no gene match: 8. The CDR3: CASSLTGATYGYTF. As DNA, the CDR3 is TGTGCCAGCAGCTTGACAGGGGCAACTTATGGCTACACCTTC.

The genes are TRBV6-6 and TRBJ1-2; D possibly corresponds to TRBD1 (5 bases). V was trimmed by 6 bases and J by 4 bases, leaving 15 bases between them. The germline V gene encodes CDR1 MNHNY and CDR2 SVGAGI (reference sequence). CDR3 length: 14 amino acids. CDR3 coding DNA: TGTGCCAGCAGAGACAGAAACGCTGGCTATGGCTACACCTTC. Its translation is CASRDRNAGYGYTF.

This clone was recorded many times. The rearrangement joins TRBV6-5 to TRBJ2-7, with 8 bases lining up with TRBD1. J gave up 5 bases and V 6 bases, and 12 bases lay outside the gene matches. The CDR3 has 15 amino acids. CDR1 is MNHEY, CDR2 SVGAGI, per germline. CDR3 DNA sequence: TGTGCCAGCAGCTCGCGGTGGACAGGGAACGACGAGCAGTACTTC. Translated, it gives CASSSRWTGNDEQYF.

V and J are TRBV6-6 and TRBJ2-7, with 11 bases aligning to TRBD2. V lost 5 bases and J lost 5; bases outside the gene matches: 5. The length of the CDR3 is 14 residues. The germline gives CDR1 MNHNY, CDR2 SVGAGI (reference sequence). CDR3 DNA: TGTGCCAGCAGTAAACTAGCGGGAGCCCACGAGCAGTACTTC. It translates to CASSKLAGAHEQYF.

The CDR3 protein is CASLPQSYSNQPQHF. In DNA, the CDR3 is TGCGCCAGCCTTCCGCAGTCTTATAGCAATCAGCCCCAGCATTTT. The chain joins TRBV5-1 to TRBJ1-5, with D hard to call. V lost 7 bases, J lost 0 bases, and 14 bases lay in between. Germline assignment: CDR1 SGHRS and CDR2 YFSETQ. This CDR3 is 15 amino acids long.

Only a few counts were recorded for this clone. For the CDR3, the DNA is TGTGCCTGGAGTTTAGCTAACCGACCAACACTCTACGAGCAGTACTTC. It specifies CAWSLANRPTLYEQYF. The chain carries TRBV30 and TRBJ2-7; D gene unclear. The germline V and J ends were trimmed by 2 bases and 3 bases, with 20 bases remaining between them. The CDR3 totals 16 residues. CDR1 and CDR2 (germline): GTSNPN, SVGIG (reference sequence).

This chain uses TRBV28 with TRBJ1-1, with a tentative D call TRBD1 (5 bases). The V end lost 5 bases, the J end lost 11 bases, and 15 bases lay between the germline ends. Germline CDR1 and CDR2: MDHEN and SYDVKM. The CDR3 runs 12 residues. DNA of the CDR3: TGTGCCAGCAGTCCCAGGGTAGGGTGGGCTTTCTTT. Translating it yields CASSPRVGWAFF.

This rearrangement joins TRBV7-8 to TRBJ2-5; TRBD1 aligns across 11 bases. The CDR3 runs to 16 residues. Germline V gene data show CDR1 as SGHVS and CDR2 as FQNEAQ. J was trimmed by 2 bases and V by 0 bases; bases with no gene match: 2. The CDR3 sequence: CASSLAGTGGQETQYF. The DNA for the CDR3 is TGTGCCAGCAGCTTAGCGGGGACAGGGGGACAAGAGACCCAGTACTTC. Combining the CDR3 with reference TRBV7-8 and TRBJ2-5 gives the whole variable domain GAGVSQSPRYKVAKRGQDVALRCDPISGHVSLFWYQQALGQGPEFLTYFQNEAQLDKSGLPSDRFFAERPEGSVSTLKIQRTQQEDSAVYLCASSLAGTGGQETQYFGPGTRLLVL.

The chain links TRBV6-1 to TRBJ1-2; D may be TRBD1 (6 bases). Trimming removed 1 base at V and 3 bases at J, with 9 bases between. The germline V gene has CDR1 MNHNS and CDR2 SASEGT. CDR3 length equals 14 residues. The CDR3 coding sequence is TGTGCCAGCAGTGAAGGGACAGACTACTATGGCTACACCTTC. It translates to CASSEGTDYYGYTF.

The rearrangement uses TRBV5-1 and TRBJ2-1; TRBD2 is a possible D gene (6 bases). This CDR3 region has 15 residues. The V gene lost 0 bases and the J gene lost 7 bases, with 14 bases spanning the gap. Germline V gene sequence: CDR1 SGHRS, CDR2 YFSETQ. CDR3 DNA sequence: TGCGCCAGCAGCTTGGGGAGTGTCGGGGGAAATGAGCAGTTCTTC. Its translation is CASSLGSVGGNEQFF.

This clone has a handful of counts. The V call is TRBV14, the J call TRBJ2-3, with 12 bases fitting TRBD2. With 5 bases clipped from V and 3 bases from J, the junction kept 9 bases outside the gene matches. This CDR3 contains 17 residues. Germline loops: CDR1 SGHDN, CDR2 FVKESK. In DNA, the CDR3 is TGTGCCAGCAGCTATACGAAACTAGCGGGAGGAACAGATACGCAGTATTTT. It yields the protein CASSYTKLAGGTDTQYF.

This clone showed up just a few times. This chain connects TRBV15 to TRBJ2-1; TRBD2 matches 9 bases. The CDR3 covers 15 residues. Germline lookup yields CDR1 LNHNV and CDR2 YYDKDF (reference sequence). The V gene end was trimmed by 4 bases and the J gene end by 4 bases; junction bases not matched to a gene: 5. This CDR3 reads CATSTVAGEYNEQFF. The CDR3 region has the DNA TGTGCCACCAGCACGGTAGCGGGGGAATACAATGAGCAGTTCTTC.

The V call is TRBV5-1, the J call TRBJ2-2; TRBD1 might be the D (5 bases). The V gene's germline CDR1 is SGHRS and CDR2 YFSETQ. Trimming stripped 4 bases from V and 5 bases from J, with 18 bases between. The CDR3 runs 16 residues. CDR3 sequence (DNA): TGCGCCAGCAGCCCCCAGGGCCGTTACATGACCGGGGAGCTGTTTTTT. It specifies CASSPQGRYMTGELFF.

The rearrangement links TRBV3-1 (or the pseudogene TRBV3-2) to TRBJ2-5, with D unresolved. Trimming shortened V by 2 bases and J by 7 bases, and 5 bases separated the two germline ends. CDR1 and CDR2 from the germline V gene are LGHDT and YNNKEL (reference sequence). The CDR3 runs 11 residues. The chain's CDR3 is CASSQIWTQYF. CDR3 in DNA: TGTGCCAGCAGCCAAATATGGACCCAGTACTTC.

This clone was observed a single time. This sequence joins TRBV2 and TRBJ2-7; 9 bases map to TRBD1. The CDR3 totals 13 residues. The V gene end was trimmed by 7 bases and the J gene end by 5 bases; junction bases not matched to a gene: 6. Germline values: CDR1 SNHLY, CDR2 FYNNEI. This CDR3 is CASKTGGKNEQYF. CDR3 bases: TGTGCCAGCAAGACAGGGGGAAAAAACGAGCAGTACTTC.

V gene TRBV11-3 combines with J gene TRBJ1-1; D possibly corresponds to TRBD1 (5 bases). The CDR3 sequence is 13 residues long. CDR1 is SGHNT, CDR2 YENEEA, per germline. V was shortened by 8 bases and J by 0 bases, with 10 bases between the two germline ends. CDR3 protein: CASQLTVNTEAFF. In DNA, the CDR3 is TGTGCCAGCCAACTGACAGTGAACACTGAAGCTTTCTTT.

The genes are TRBV3-1 (or the pseudogene TRBV3-2) and TRBJ2-1, with 9 bases matching TRBD1. Unmatched junction bases numbered 8, after V lost 3 bases and J lost 8 bases. Germline-derived CDR1 and CDR2 are LGHDT and YNNKEL (reference sequence). The CDR3 runs 15 residues. CDR3 in DNA: TGTGCCAGCAGCCAGGCCGGGACAGGGATCTATGAGCAGTTCTTC. It is translated as CASSQAGTGIYEQFF.

This sequence joins TRBV6-5 and TRBJ1-5, with a tentative D call TRBD1 (5 bases). Trimming took off 6 bases at V and 1 base at J, with 13 bases between the two ends. Germline loops: CDR1 MNHEY, CDR2 SVGAGI. CDR3 size: 15 residues. CDR3 loop: CASSWGGVSNQPQHF. The CDR3 DNA follows: TGTGCCAGCAGCTGGGGGGGGGTAAGCAATCAGCCCCAGCATTTT.

This rearrangement joins TRBV10-2 to TRBJ2-3, with D maybe TRBD1 (6 bases). The V gene's germline CDR1 is WSHSY and CDR2 SAAADI. With 6 bases removed from V and 4 bases from J, the gap between germline ends came to 20 bases. The CDR3 has 16 residues. CDR3 sequence (DNA): TGCGCCAGCAGGGACCACAGGGTTAGTAAGGCAGATACGCAGTATTTT. Protein: CASRDHRVSKADTQYF.

The rearrangement joins TRBV7-9 to TRBJ2-7, with D unresolved. V lost 1 base to trimming and J lost 1 base, with 8 bases between them. CDR3 length: 14 residues. In germline, CDR1 is SEHNR, CDR2 FQNEAQ (reference sequence). This CDR3 is CASSLDPVSYEQYF. As DNA, the CDR3 is TGTGCCAGCAGCTTAGATCCGGTATCCTACGAGCAGTACTTC.

The J gene is TRBJ1-2, the V gene TRBV6-5; 7 bases align to TRBD1. The CDR3 consists of 14 residues. J lost 4 bases, V lost 6 bases, and 8 bases had no gene match. Germline loops: CDR1 MNHEY, CDR2 SVGAGI. The CDR3 bases are TGTGCCAGCAGAATAGGGGGCGCGGGCTATGGCTACACCTTC. Protein sequence: CASRIGGAGYGYTF.

The genes are TRBV2 and TRBJ2-5, with unresolved D. V lost 7 bases to trimming and J lost 5 bases, with 17 bases between them. CDR3 length: 14 amino acids. CDR1 SNHLY and CDR2 FYNNEI come from the germline V gene. This CDR3 is CASILELGGETQYF. In DNA, the CDR3 is TGTGCCAGCATCCTGGAGCTAGGCGGCGAGACCCAGTACTTC.

This sequence joins TRBV7-9 and TRBJ1-1, with D possibly being TRBD1 (5 bases). CDR1 is SEHNR and CDR2 is FQNEAQ in the germline V gene (reference sequence). This CDR3 has 16 amino acids. Trimming removed 5 bases at V and 0 bases at J, with 16 bases between. Here the CDR3 reads CASSPGQGPLNTEAFF. The CDR3 DNA follows: TGTGCCAGCAGCCCTGGACAAGGCCCCTTGAACACTGAAGCTTTCTTT.

This clone showed up just once. The chain couples TRBV7-2 to TRBJ2-3; TRBD2 matches 10 bases. J gave up 5 bases and V 3 bases, and 2 bases lay outside the gene matches. The CDR3 covers 14 residues. The germline V gene has CDR1 SGHTA and CDR2 FQGNSA. CDR3 protein: CASSFLAGVDTQYF. The CDR3 DNA reads as TGTGCCAGCAGCTTCCTAGCGGGAGTAGATACGCAGTATTTT.

This chain uses TRBV6-5 with TRBJ2-5, with D maybe TRBD2 (5 bases). Trimming took 7 bases from V and 4 from J, leaving 13 bases between them. Germline CDR1 MNHEY, CDR2 SVGAGI. The CDR3 totals 13 residues. The CDR3 coding sequence is TGTGCCAGCACCCCATCCGGGGTAGAGACCCAGTACTTC. Its protein product is CASTPSGVETQYF.

The chain links TRBV2 to TRBJ1-4; 9 bases match TRBD1. The germline gives CDR1 SNHLY, CDR2 FYNNEI. V was pared by 8 bases and J by 7 bases, with 17 bases of the junction left unmatched. The CDR3 is 17 residues long. CDR3 sequence (DNA): TGTGCCAGCCGTCCCGGGACAGGGCTCGGAGGTAGTGAAAAACTGTTTTTT. This sequence encodes CASRPGTGLGGSEKLFF.